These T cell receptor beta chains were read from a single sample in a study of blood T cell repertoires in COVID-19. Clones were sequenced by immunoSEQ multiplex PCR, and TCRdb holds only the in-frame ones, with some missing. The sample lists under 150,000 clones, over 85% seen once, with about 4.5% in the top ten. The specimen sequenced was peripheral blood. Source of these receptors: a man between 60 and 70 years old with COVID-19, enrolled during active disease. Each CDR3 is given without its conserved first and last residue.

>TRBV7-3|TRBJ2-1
ASSSRDSSYNEQF
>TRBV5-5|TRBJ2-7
ASSLGFGSSYEQY
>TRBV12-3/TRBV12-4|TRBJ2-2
ASSGVNTGELF
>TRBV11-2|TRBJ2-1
ASSHTRAGGVDEQF
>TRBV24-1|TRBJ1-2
ATSDRTGGAIRDGYT
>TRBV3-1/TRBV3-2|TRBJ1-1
ASSQDGAGTEAF
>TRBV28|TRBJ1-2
ASRPDSANYGYT
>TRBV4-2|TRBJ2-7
ASSQEEPGGNNLYEQY
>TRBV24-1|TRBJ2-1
ATSDYPDRGNEQF
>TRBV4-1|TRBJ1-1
ASSQEGRSYTEAF
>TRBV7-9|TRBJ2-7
ASSPETSGSSYEQY
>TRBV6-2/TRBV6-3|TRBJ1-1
ASSYPMNTEAF
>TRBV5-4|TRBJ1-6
ASSAAGGLDSPLH
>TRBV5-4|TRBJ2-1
ASSLQASVVPYNEQF
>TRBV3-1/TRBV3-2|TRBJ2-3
ASSILAGGSTQY
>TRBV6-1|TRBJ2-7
ASSEYFPGGTPYEQY
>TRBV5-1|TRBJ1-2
ASSLSRAGTEGYT
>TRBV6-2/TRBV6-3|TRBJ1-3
ASSYSTRRSSGNTIY
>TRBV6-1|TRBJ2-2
ASSESRGLTGELF
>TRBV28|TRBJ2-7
ASSLRDTTSNEQY
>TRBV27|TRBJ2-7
ASSLSRRGEQY
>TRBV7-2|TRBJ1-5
ASSLVWGGIQPQH
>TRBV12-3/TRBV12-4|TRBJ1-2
ASSPELDGYT
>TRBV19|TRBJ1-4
ASSIEGIGGEKLF
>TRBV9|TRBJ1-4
ASSVGRVDEKLF
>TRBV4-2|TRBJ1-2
ASSPAPPGNYGYT
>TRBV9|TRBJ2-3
ASSGLAGGGPDTQY
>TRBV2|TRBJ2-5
ASSVEGSGEETQY
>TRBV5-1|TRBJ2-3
ASSYGGTGGFGTQY
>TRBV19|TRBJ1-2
ASSMGQLANYGYT
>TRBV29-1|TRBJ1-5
SVGSENQPQH
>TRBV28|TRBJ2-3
ASSLTSGPADTQY
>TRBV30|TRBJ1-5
AWGRDNNQPQH
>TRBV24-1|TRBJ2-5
ATSDVLRGLETQY
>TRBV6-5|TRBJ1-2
ASSPRTDLYGYT
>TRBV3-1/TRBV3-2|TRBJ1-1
ASSHLDYTEAF
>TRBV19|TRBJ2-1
ASSILQGPYEQF
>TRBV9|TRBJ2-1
ASSGSGGTYNEQF
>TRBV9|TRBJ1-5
ASSVHREGSNQPQH
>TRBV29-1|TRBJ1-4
SVSVGPGEKLF
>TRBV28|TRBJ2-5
ASNSEETQY
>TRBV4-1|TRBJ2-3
ASSQERLTDTQY
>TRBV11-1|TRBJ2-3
ASSLFWEPVY
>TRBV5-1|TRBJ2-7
ASSFVQGESYEQY
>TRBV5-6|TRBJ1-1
ASSLSGRYTEAF
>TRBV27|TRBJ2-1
ASSSSIGTGLF
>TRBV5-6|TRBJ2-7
ASSFQDRSYEQY
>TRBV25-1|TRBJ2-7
ASSGPGTGNEQY
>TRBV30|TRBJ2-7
AWDGTGGSEQY
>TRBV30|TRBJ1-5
AWSESGDQPQH
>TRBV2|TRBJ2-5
ASRQGTSGWETQY